What follows describes a single TCR beta chain. Antigen unknown. This entry belongs to a study of cytomegalovirus exposure and HLA in healthy donors. Germline V gene sequence: CDR1 MRHNA, CDR2 SNTAGT. This CDR3 is built from 15 residues. Losses at the gene ends were 4 bases for V and 0 bases for J; bases not matched to a gene: 5. Study-wide results and limits: The authors later linked a missense DCLRE1C variant to TCR beta V- and J-gene trimming. Later analysis identified some 16,000 TCR beta sequences associated with HLA alleles, using a false discovery rate threshold of 0.05. Because they were indistinguishable, some V segments, including TRBV6-2 and TRBV6-3, were excluded.

Primers included in the PCR were 60 Vbeta and 13 Jbeta primers. Clones were read by immunoSEQ multiplex PCR, and TCRdb kept only the in-frame ones, dropping some. The sample gives some 140,000 clones, more than 70% of which show up once; roughly 2% is in the top ten. Unrecorded immune exposure was likely among donors, who were nominally healthy when sampled. This TCR was recovered from a man aged 25-45 years in good health and CMV-seronegative. Sequencing was performed on PBMCs. The chain is built from TRBV6-4 and TRBJ2-7; TRBD2 matches at 8 bases. CDR3 region: CASSAVSGASYEQYF. The CDR3 nucleotides are TGTGCCAGCAGTGCTGTTAGCGGGGCCTCCTACGAGCAGTACTTC.